This TCR beta chain was captured in a study of tumor and adjacent non-tumor tissue in lung cancer. The template was RNA from unsorted bulk tissue. Three rounds of nested PCR, following a modified ARM-PCR protocol, produced the TCRbeta library. Using its own MiXCR run on the multiplex PCR reads, TCRdb lists one record per CDR3 protein. Here the sample spans some 78,000 distinct CDR3 sequences, roughly 80% being singletons. This CDR3 has 16 residues. V lost 4 bases to trimming and J lost 4 bases, with 17 bases between them. CDR1 and CDR2 from the germline V gene are SGDLS and YYNGEE. The chain has TRBV9 and TRBJ2-2; D unclear. What was sequenced was lung tumor tissue. This TCR was recovered from a woman aged 45-65 years with non-small cell lung cancer. DNA for the CDR3: TGTGCCAGCAGCTACTCGGCTGGCGGAAGCACCGGGGAGCTGTTTTTT. Translating it yields CASSYSAGGSTGELFF.